This T cell receptor beta chain was identified in a study of blood T cells in healthy people across ages. Then a second PCR, running about 7 to 11 cycles, was carried out with a sample-barcoded 5' primer and a J-beta primer mix. Each CDR3 protein is one row after TCRdb ran MiXCR on the 5' RACE reads. Found here are 800,000 to 950,000 distinct CDR3 sequences, 45% to 50% of them singletons; the top ten hold around 15%. The J segment lost 4 bases and the V segment lost 0 bases, leaving 8 bases of the junction unmatched. The CDR3 contains 15 residues. Germline CDR1 is DFQATT and CDR2 is SNEGSKA (reference sequence). For this clonotype: Its antigen is still unknown.

Study-wide points: Long-lived and aged donors differed, with more naive CD4+ cells and higher diversity in the long-lived.

This receptor was taken from a man younger than 45 in good health. Sequenced material: blood. V usage is TRBV20-1 and J usage is TRBJ2-7; 8 nucleotides match TRBD2. DNA for the CDR3: TGCAGTGCTAGAGATCTACGGGGGGGGAGGTACGAGCAGTACTTC. Translated, it gives CSARDLRGGRYEQYF.